These 5 T cell receptor beta chains came from one sample sequenced in a study of vaccination and CD4 T cells after COVID-19. The sample's treatment: roughly 11-day PBMC culture with coronavirus spike peptide pools or control peptides (ViraFEST assay). Researchers used the Oncomine TCR Beta short-read assay to sequence DNA from cultured CD4+ T cells. TCRdb processed the PCR reads anew with MiXCR; each CDR3 protein has one entry. The table has about 29,000 distinct CDR3 sequences, about 60% seen once; the top ten hold roughly a sixth. Antigen specificity for these receptors is unknown. The specimen was CD4+ T cells from blood, cultured in vitro, collected after SARS-CoV-2 vaccination. The origin of the receptors is a human donor who received a COVID-19 vaccine.

The chain couples TRBV12-3 or TRBV12-4 to TRBJ2-1; 14 positions agree with TRBD2. The J segment lost 0 bases and the V segment lost 4 bases, leaving 8 bases of the junction unmatched. This CDR3 region has 19 residues. CDR3 nucleotide sequence: TGTGCCAGCAGTTCCGGACTAGCGGGGGGCATTACCTCCTACAATGAGCAGTTCTTC. The encoded protein is CASSSGLAGGITSYNEQFF.

The rearrangement joins TRBV12-3 or TRBV12-4 to TRBJ1-1, with D possibly being TRBD1 (6 bases). Trimming stripped 6 bases from V and 4 bases from J, with 18 bases between. CDR3 size: 15 residues. This CDR3 is CASSPGQVGATEAFF. The CDR3 region has the DNA TGTGCCAGCAGCCCAGGGCAGGTGGGGGCCACTGAAGCTTTCTTT.

This chain links TRBV6-5 with TRBJ2-3, with TRBD1 identical over 8 bases. V lost 1 base, J lost 1 base, and 1 base stayed unmatched. Germline CDR1 MNHEY, CDR2 SVGAGI. CDR3 length: 15 amino acids. The CDR3 spells CASSYLTGGTDTQYF. DNA of the CDR3: TGTGCCAGCAGTTACTTGACAGGGGGCACAGATACGCAGTATTTT.

This clonotype was seen more than once but under ten times. The chain employs TRBV24-1 and TRBJ2-4; TRBD1 aligns across 10 bases. The CDR3 has 17 amino acids. Germline lookup yields CDR1 KGHDR and CDR2 SFDVKD. V was pared by 3 bases and J by 6 bases, with 10 bases of the junction left unmatched. CDR3 loop: CATSDPGTGVSSNIQYF. The DNA for the CDR3 is TGTGCCACCAGTGATCCCGGGACAGGGGTTTCGTCAAACATTCAGTACTTC.

In its sample, this clonotype was seen a few times. This chain connects TRBV6-5 to TRBJ2-5, with D uncertain. Germline V lookup: CDR1 MNHEY, CDR2 SVGAGI. This CDR3 is built from 15 residues. V lost 0 bases to trimming and J lost 4 bases, with 12 bases between them. CDR3 amino acids: CASSYSSGIPETQYF. CDR3 DNA: TGTGCCAGCAGTTACTCGTCAGGAATTCCAGAGACCCAGTACTTC.